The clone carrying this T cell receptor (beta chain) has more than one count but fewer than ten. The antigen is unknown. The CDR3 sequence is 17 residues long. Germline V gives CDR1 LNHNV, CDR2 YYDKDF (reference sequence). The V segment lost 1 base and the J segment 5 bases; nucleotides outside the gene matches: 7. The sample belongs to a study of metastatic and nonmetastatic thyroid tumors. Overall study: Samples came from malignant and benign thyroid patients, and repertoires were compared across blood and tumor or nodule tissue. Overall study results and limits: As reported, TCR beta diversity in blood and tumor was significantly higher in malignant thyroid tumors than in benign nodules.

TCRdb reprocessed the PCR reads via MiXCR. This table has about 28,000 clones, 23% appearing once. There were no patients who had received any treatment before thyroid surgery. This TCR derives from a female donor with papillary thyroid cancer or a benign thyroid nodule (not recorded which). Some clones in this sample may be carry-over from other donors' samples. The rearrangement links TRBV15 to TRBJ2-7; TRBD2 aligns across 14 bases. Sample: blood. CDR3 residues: CATSRGGLAGVPHEQYF. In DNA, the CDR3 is TGTGCCACCAGCAGAGGGGGACTAGCGGGAGTCCCCCACGAGCAGTACTTC.